The 3 T cell receptor beta chains given below trace back to one sample, sequenced in a study of identical twins. TCRdb used MiXCR to reprocess the 5' RACE reads, holding one entry per CDR3 protein. Here the sample spans some 260,000 distinct CDR3 sequences, over 13% being singletons. The sequenced sample consisted of memory (CD45RO+) T cells sorted from blood. Receptors were obtained from a woman younger than 35 in good health.

The rearrangement uses TRBV9 and TRBJ2-2; the D gene is possibly TRBD2 (5 bases). Germline assignment: CDR1 SGDLS and CDR2 YYNGEE. The CDR3 length is 17 residues. V was shortened by 3 bases and J by 1 base, with 16 bases between the two germline ends. CDR3 DNA: TGTGCCAGCAGCGGGCGGCTAGCTAGGCTGAACACCGGGGAGCTGTTTTTT. This gives the protein CASSGRLARLNTGELFF.

The chain couples TRBV20-1 to TRBJ2-5; D could derive from TRBD1 or TRBD2 (5 bases each). This CDR3 spans 14 amino acids. V dropped 7 bases and J dropped 6 bases, with 21 bases sitting between them. Germline values: CDR1 DFQATT, CDR2 SNEGSKA (reference sequence). CDR3: CSGDDVRGAKTQYF. For the CDR3, the DNA is TGCAGTGGTGATGACGTCCGGGGCGCGAAGACCCAGTACTTC.

This clonotype was detected a few times. This sequence joins TRBV28 and TRBJ2-3; the D is unclear. Between the trimmed V and J ends, which lost 4 bases and 5 bases, there was a span of 25 bases. Germline V CDR1 and CDR2: MDHEN, SYDVKM. The CDR3 is 18 amino acids. CDR3 DNA sequence: TGTGCCAGCAGTTCAAGGAACCCCGTGATTATCGTGGTAGATACGCAGTATTTT. Its protein is CASSSRNPVIIVVDTQYF.